This T cell receptor beta chain was profiled in a study of T cell changes during pregnancy in multiple sclerosis (dated by TCRdb to 2018 to 2020). Regarding the research as a whole: The study looked at changes in the T cell repertoire across pregnancy in women with multiple sclerosis.

Library method: the immunoSEQ multiplex PCR assay. TCRdb stores this immuneACCESS table with in-frame sequences only. Part of the clones is absent; in the studies checked, under half of the shortfall reflects unresolved V genes, and no reason is known for the rest. The sample table holds some 97,000 clones, of which about 92% were seen once. The top ten clones comprise 1% to 1.5% of the sample. The CDR3 holds 16 amino acids from the cysteine to the phenylalanine. Left in the record is the CDR3 DNA by itself, 48 bases read in frame from the first base. V and J lose 2 bases and 0 bases, and a span of 10 bases separates them. CDR1 and CDR2, looked up from the germline V gene, are MNHEY and SVGAGI. With respect to this clone: The antigen it recognizes is unknown. No qualities accompany the bases; no much larger clone lies one base away.

The receptor comes from a female donor with multiple sclerosis, enrolled in a pregnancy study. The sample in question was peripheral blood, obtained in the second trimester of pregnancy. The sequence joins TRBV6-5 to TRBJ2-2, with the D gene call left open. In nucleotides, the sequence is TGTGCCAGCAGTTACGGCGGATTACCGAACACCGGGGAGCTGTTTTTT. This sequence encodes CASSYGGLPNTGELFF.